This T cell receptor (beta chain) is drawn from a study of B cell selection in AIRE deficiency. Study-level findings and limits: Shared Treg sequences were biased toward short CDR3s with few non-templated nucleotide insertions.

This clone appeared once. Its antigen remains unidentified. The germline V gene has CDR1 KGHSH and CDR2 LQKENI. The CDR3 is 17 amino acids. Trimming left V 6 bases short and J 2 bases short, with 21 bases between. Regulatory T cells were sorted as CD4+CD25hiCD127low/negative. Measured with immunoSEQ multiplex PCR; TCRdb has only the in-frame clones, and not every one. Of about 26,000 clones listed, roughly 90% are singletons. The receptor comes from a human donor in good health. Sequencing was done on a sample of CD4+CD25+ Tregs sorted from PBMCs. The V gene is TRBV18, the J gene TRBJ2-3, with D perhaps being TRBD1 or TRBD2 (5 bases each). The CDR3 bases are TGTGCCAGCTCTCCCCCGAGGGGTAGCGTCTTCACAGATACGCAGTATTTT. It yields the protein CASSPPRGSVFTDTQYF.